This T cell receptor (beta chain) was recorded in a study of T cell responses to AZD1222 COVID-19 vaccine. Regarding the study as a whole: Only a handful of AZD1222 recipients, several in all, had baseline seropositivity. Samples come after the peak T cell response, not at day 14.

From germline, CDR1 is MDHEN and CDR2 SYDVKM. V was pared by 2 bases and J by 7 bases, with 9 bases of the junction left unmatched. The CDR3 sequence is 16 residues long. Repertoires were generated with immunoSEQ multiplex PCR, while TCRdb's copy carries only in-frame clones and drops some. Of about 61,000 clones in the sample, around 81% are singletons; the top ten hold roughly 27%. Concerning this clone: Its antigen is as yet unknown.

V and J are TRBV28 and TRBJ1-5; 9 bases are a match to TRBD1. Sequenced material: peripheral blood, taken 28 days after the second AZD1222 dose. This clonotype was obtained from an adult who received the AZD1222 COVID-19 vaccine. The CDR3 spells CASSLGGQGLEQPQHF. CDR3 nucleotides: TGTGCCAGCAGTTTAGGCGGACAGGGGTTGGAGCAGCCCCAGCATTTT. Supplemented by reference TRBV28 and TRBJ1-5, the full variable domain reads DVKVTQSSRYLVKRTGEKVFLECVQDMDHENMFWYRQDPGLGLRLIYFSYDVKMKEKGDIPEGYSVSREKKERFSLILESASTNQTSMYLCASSLGGQGLEQPQHFGDGTRLSIL.